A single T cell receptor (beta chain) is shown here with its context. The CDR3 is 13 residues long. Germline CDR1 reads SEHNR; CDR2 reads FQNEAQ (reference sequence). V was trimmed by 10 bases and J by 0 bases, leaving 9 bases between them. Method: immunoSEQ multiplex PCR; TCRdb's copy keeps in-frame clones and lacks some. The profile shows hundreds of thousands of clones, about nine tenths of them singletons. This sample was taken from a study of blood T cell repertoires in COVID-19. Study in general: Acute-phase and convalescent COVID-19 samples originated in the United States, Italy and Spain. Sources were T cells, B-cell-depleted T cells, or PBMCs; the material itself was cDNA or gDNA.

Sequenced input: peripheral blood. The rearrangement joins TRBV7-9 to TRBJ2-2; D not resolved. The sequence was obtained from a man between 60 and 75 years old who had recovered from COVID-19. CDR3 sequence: CAKKSTNTGELFF. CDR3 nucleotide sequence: TGTGCCAAGAAGAGTACGAACACCGGGGAGCTGTTTTTT.